Presented here are 3 T cell receptor beta chains from one specimen sequenced in a study of cytomegalovirus exposure and HLA in healthy donors. Use of 60 Vbeta and 13 Jbeta primers characterized the PCR. The repertoire was sequenced with immunoSEQ multiplex PCR; TCRdb's copy has only in-frame clones and lacks some. Of 95,000 to 100,000 clones in the sample, 75% were seen once. The sample comprised PBMCs. These receptors all come from a man aged 50 or older in good health and CMV-seronegative.

This clone appeared a single time. The J gene is TRBJ2-7, the V gene TRBV28; 7 bases fit TRBD2. Losses at the gene ends were 8 bases for V and 1 base for J; bases not matched to a gene: 5. This CDR3 has 13 amino acids. CDR1 and CDR2 from the germline V gene are MDHEN and SYDVKM. CDR3 sequence reads: CASGLADSYEQYF. CDR3 sequence (DNA): TGTGCCAGCGGTCTAGCGGATTCCTACGAGCAGTACTTC. The full variable domain, rest sourced from reference TRBV28 and TRBJ2-7, is DVKVTQSSRYLVKRTGEKVFLECVQDMDHENMFWYRQDPGLGLRLIYFSYDVKMKEKGDIPEGYSVSREKKERFSLILESASTNQTSMYLCASGLADSYEQYFGPGTRLTVT.

This clone was found once. The rearrangement joins TRBV19 to TRBJ1-2; D uncertain. Germline CDR1 is LNHDA and CDR2 is SQIVND (reference sequence). There are 14 residues in the CDR3. V lost 2 bases and J 7 bases, leaving 14 bases between the germline ends. Here the CDR3 DNA reads TGTGCCAGTAGTATACGTCAACCGGAGCGTGGCTACACCTTC. Translating it yields CASSIRQPERGYTF.

The genes are TRBV11-2 and TRBJ2-5; the D is unclear. CDR3 length: 12 residues. Trimming pared 5 bases from V and 5 bases from J, leaving 9 bases between. The germline CDR1 and CDR2 sequences are SGHAT and FQNNGV. The CDR3 DNA sequence: TGTGCCAGCAGCCCCCCTTTTGAGACCCAGTACTTC. It codes for CASSPPFETQYF.